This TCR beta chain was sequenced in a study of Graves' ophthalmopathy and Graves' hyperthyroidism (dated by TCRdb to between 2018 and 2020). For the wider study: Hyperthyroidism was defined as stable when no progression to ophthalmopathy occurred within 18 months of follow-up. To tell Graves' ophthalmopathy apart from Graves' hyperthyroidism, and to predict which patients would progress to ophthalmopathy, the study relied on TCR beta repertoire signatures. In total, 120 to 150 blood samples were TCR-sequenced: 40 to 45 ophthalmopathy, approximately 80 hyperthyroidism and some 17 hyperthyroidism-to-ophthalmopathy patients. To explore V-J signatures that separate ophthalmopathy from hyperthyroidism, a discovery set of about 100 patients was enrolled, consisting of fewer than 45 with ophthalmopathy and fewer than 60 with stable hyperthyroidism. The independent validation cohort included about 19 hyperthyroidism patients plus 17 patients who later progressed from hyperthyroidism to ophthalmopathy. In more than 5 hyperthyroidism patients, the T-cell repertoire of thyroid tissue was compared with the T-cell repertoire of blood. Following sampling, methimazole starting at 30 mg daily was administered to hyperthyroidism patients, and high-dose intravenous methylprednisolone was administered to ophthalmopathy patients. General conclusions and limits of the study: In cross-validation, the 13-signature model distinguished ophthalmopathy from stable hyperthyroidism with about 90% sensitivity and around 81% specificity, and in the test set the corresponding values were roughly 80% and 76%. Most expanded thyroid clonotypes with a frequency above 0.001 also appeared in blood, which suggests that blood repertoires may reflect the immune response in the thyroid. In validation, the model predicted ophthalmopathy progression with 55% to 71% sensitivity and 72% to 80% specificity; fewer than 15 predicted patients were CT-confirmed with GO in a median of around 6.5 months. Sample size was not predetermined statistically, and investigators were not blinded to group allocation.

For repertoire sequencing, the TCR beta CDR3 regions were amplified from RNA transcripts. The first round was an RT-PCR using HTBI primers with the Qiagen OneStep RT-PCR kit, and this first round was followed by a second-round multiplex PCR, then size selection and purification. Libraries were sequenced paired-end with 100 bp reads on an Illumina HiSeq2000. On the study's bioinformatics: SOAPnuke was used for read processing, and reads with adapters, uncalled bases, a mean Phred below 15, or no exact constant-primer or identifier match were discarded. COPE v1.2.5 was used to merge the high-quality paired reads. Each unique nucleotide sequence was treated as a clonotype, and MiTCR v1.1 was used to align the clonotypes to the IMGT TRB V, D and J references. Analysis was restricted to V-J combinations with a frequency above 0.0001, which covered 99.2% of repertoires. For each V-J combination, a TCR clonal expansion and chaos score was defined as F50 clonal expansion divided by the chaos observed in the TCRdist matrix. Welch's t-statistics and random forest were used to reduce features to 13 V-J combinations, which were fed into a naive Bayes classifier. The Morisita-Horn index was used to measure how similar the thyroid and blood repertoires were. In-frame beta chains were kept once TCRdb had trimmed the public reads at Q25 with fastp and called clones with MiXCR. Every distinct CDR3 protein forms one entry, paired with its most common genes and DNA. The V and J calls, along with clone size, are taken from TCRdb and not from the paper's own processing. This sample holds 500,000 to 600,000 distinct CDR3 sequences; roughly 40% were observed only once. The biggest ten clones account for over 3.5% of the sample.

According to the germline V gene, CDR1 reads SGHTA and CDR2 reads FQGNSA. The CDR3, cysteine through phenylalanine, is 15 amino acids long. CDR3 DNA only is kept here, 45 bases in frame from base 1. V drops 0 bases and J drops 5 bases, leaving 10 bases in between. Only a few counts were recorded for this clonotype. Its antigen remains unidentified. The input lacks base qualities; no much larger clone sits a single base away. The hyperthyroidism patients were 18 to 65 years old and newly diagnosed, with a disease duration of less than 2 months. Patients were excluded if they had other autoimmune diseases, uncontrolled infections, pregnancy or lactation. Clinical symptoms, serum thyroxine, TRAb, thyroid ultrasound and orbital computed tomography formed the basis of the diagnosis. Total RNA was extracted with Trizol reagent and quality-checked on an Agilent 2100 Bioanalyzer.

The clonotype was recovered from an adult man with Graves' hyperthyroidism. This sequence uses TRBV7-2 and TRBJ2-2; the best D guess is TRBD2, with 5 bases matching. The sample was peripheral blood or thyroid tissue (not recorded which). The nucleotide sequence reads TGTGCCAGCAGCTTAGCCTGGACTGCGACCGGGGAGCTGTTTTTT. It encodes CASSLAWTATGELFF.